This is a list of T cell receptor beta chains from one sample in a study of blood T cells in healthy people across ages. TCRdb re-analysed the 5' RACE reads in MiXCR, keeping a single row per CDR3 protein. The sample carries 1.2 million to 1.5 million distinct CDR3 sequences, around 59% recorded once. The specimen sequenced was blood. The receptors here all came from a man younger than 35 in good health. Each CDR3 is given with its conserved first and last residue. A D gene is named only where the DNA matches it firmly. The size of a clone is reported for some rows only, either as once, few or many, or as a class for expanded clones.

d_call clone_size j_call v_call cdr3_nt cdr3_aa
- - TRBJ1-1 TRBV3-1 TGTGCCAGCAGCGGGACAACCGAAGCTTTCTTT CASSGTTEAFF
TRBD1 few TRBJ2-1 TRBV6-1 TGTGCCAGCAGACCCCCGGGACAGGGGAATGAGCAGTTCTTC CASRPPGQGNEQFF
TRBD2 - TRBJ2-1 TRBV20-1 TGCAGTGCTCACCCGCGGGGACTAGCAATCTACAATGAGCAGTTCTTC CSAHPRGLAIYNEQFF
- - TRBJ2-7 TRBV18 TGTGCCAGCTCACCAAGACTCCCCGGGACGGCCTCCTACGAGCAGTACTTC CASSPRLPGTASYEQYF
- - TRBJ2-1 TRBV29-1 TGCAGCGTTGAAGACGGGACCTGGAACTACAATGAGCAGTTCTTC CSVEDGTWNYNEQFF
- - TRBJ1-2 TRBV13 TGTACCAGCAGCTTACTGGGGGGGCGTAGCTATGGCTACACCTTC CTSSLLGGRSYGYTF
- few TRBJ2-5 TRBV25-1 TGTGCCAGCAGTGAGCTCCAAGAGACCCAGTACTTC CASSELQETQYF
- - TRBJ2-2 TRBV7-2 TGTGCCAGCAGCTTAGTTGGTGACAGATACACCGGGGAGCTGTTTTTT CASSLVGDRYTGELFF
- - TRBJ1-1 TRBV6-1 TGTGCCAGCTCGTTTCGTCGCCCCTTGGGGATCACCGAAGCTTTCTTT CASSFRRPLGITEAFF
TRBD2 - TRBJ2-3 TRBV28 TGTGCCAGCATGTGGACTAGCGGGGTAGTGCCAGATACGCAGTATTTT CASMWTSGVVPDTQYF
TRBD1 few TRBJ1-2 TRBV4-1 TGCGCCAGCATGGACAGGGGAGCGGATGGCTACACCTTC CASMDRGADGYTF
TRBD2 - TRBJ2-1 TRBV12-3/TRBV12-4 TGTGCCAGCAGTTTAGAGGTAGCGGGGGGGGGATCGGGGCAGTTCTTC CASSLEVAGGGSGQFF
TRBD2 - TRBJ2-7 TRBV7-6 TGTGCCAGCAGCGTTTCCCTAGCGGGGACCTACGAGCAGTACTTC CASSVSLAGTYEQYF
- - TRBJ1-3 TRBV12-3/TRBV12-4 TGTGCCAGCAGTTTGAGGGACAACTACTCTGGAAACACCATATATTTT CASSLRDNYSGNTIYF
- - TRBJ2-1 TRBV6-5 TGTGCCAGCAGTTACTCTTCGGGACAAAGAAATGAGCAGTTCTTC CASSYSSGQRNEQFF
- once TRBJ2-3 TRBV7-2 TGTGCCAGCAGCTCAACTCGGAGGGGTAGCACAGATACGCAGTATTTT CASSSTRRGSTDTQYF
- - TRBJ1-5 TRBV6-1 TGTGCCAGCAGTGAAGTAGGGGATAGCAATCAGCCCCAGCATTTT CASSEVGDSNQPQHF
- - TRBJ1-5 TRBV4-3 TGCGCCAGCAGCCAAGTTATTAGCAATCAGCCCCAGCATTTT CASSQVISNQPQHF
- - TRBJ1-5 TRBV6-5 TGTGCCAGCAGCCCTGACAGGTGGTATAGCAATCAGCCCCAGCATTTT CASSPDRWYSNQPQHF
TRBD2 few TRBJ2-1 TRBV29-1 TGCAGCGTTCGAGAAGGACTAGCGAATTACAATGAGCAGTTCTTC CSVREGLANYNEQFF
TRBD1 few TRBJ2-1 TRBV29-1 TGCAGCGTTGAAGGGGGGACAGGTCCGGCGCGTGAGCAGTTCTTC CSVEGGTGPAREQFF
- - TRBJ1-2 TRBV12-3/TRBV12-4 TGTGCCAGCGATCGACCCTCAGGGGATGGCTACACCTTC CASDRPSGDGYTF
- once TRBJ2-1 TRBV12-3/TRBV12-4 TGTGCCAGCAGTCTCCCCCCCAGGTTTACCGCTAATGAGCAGTTCTTC CASSLPPRFTANEQFF
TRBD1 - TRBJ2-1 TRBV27 TGTGCCAGCAGCCCCCCCACAGGGGCATACAATGAGCAGTTCTTC CASSPPTGAYNEQFF
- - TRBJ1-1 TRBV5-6 TGTGCCAGCAGCTTGGTTCTGGGCACTAAAAACACTGAAGCTTTCTTT CASSLVLGTKNTEAFF
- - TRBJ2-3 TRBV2 TGTGCCAGCACCCTCGGACCTACTTCCACAGATACGCAGTATTTT CASTLGPTSTDTQYF
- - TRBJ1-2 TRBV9 TGTGCCAGCAGCGTAGGAGTAGGGAGTGACTATGGCTACACCTTC CASSVGVGSDYGYTF
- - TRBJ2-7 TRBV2 TGTGCCAGCAGTTGGGACGAGCAGTACTTC CASSWDEQYF
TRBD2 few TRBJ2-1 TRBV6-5 TGTGCCAGCAGTTACTCCTTAGCGGGGATCTACAATGAGCAGTTCTTC CASSYSLAGIYNEQFF
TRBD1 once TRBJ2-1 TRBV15 TGTGCCACCAGCAGAGGTAACAGGGGGCTCTACAATGAGCAGTTCTTC CATSRGNRGLYNEQFF
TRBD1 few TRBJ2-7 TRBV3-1 TGTGCCAGCAGCCGCGGACAGGACTACGAGCAGTACTTC CASSRGQDYEQYF
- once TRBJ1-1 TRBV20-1 TGCAGTGCTAGTGGACCGTTGAACACTGAAGCTTTCTTT CSASGPLNTEAFF
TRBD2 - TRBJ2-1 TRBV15 TGTGCCACCGACTGGGGGGGTAAGGGTGAGCAGTTCTTC CATDWGGKGEQFF
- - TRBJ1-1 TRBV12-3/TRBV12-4 TGTGCCAGCAGTTTACGGGCAGGGAGCGAAGCTTTCTTT CASSLRAGSEAFF
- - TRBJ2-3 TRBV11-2 TGTGCCAGCAGCTTAGAGGTTACAGGGGATACGCAGTATTTT CASSLEVTGDTQYF
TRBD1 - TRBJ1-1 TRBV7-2 TGTGCCAGCAGCTTAGACTTCGCGGGACAGGGGACGAAGGCTTTCTTT CASSLDFAGQGTKAFF
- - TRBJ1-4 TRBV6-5 TGTGCCAGCAGTTACTCGCACAGCTTTAATGAAAAACTGTTTTTT CASSYSHSFNEKLFF
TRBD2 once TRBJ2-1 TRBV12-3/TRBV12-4 TGTGCCAGCAGTCAGACTAGCGGGGGGCCTAGGTTCTTC CASSQTSGGPRFF
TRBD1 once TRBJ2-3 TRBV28 TGTGCCAGCAGTTTAACGGTACAGGGGTGGACAGATACGCAGTATTTT CASSLTVQGWTDTQYF
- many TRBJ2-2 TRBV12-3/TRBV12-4 TGTGCCAGCAGTTTACTCGGCGGAAACACCGGGGAGCTGTTTTTT CASSLLGGNTGELFF
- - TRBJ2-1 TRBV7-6 TGTGCCAGCAGCTCTCACCCGTCGGGCGATCTACGGAATGAGCAGTTCTTC CASSSHPSGDLRNEQFF
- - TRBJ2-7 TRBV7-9 TGTGCCAGCACTAGCGCCAGCTCCTACGAGCAGTACTTC CASTSASSYEQYF
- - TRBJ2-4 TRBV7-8 TGTGCCAGCAGCCCCGGGGACGGGAAGAAGGGCATTCAGTACTTC CASSPGDGKKGIQYF
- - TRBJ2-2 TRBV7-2 TGTGCCAGCACCTTGCCCGGGGAGCTGTTTTTT CASTLPGELFF
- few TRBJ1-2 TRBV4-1 TGCGCCAGCAGCCAATTGAGAGGGTTGGATGGCTACACCTTC CASSQLRGLDGYTF
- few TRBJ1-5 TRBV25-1 TGTGCCAGCAGTGGCCCTGGGGAGGACAGCAATCAGCCCCAGCATTTT CASSGPGEDSNQPQHF
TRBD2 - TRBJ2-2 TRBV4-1 TGCGCCAGCAGCCAAGATGGCGGGAGCGGGATCACCGGGGAGCTGTTTTTT CASSQDGGSGITGELFF
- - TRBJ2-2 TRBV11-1 TGTGCCAGCAGCGCGGGCGGACCGGGGGAGCTGTTTTTT CASSAGGPGELFF
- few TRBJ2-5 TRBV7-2 TGTGCCAGCAGCTCAGAGGGGAAGACCCAGTACTTC CASSSEGKTQYF
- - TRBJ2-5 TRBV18 TGTGCCAGCTCAGGAGGTGGGCGGCGGGAGACCCAGTACTTC CASSGGGRRETQYF
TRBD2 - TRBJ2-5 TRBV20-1 TGCAGTGCCGCGGGGGATTACGGGACCCAGTACTTC CSAAGDYGTQYF
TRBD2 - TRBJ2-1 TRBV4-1 TGCGCCAGCAGCCTAATCGGGACTAGCGGCAATGAGCAGTTCTTC CASSLIGTSGNEQFF